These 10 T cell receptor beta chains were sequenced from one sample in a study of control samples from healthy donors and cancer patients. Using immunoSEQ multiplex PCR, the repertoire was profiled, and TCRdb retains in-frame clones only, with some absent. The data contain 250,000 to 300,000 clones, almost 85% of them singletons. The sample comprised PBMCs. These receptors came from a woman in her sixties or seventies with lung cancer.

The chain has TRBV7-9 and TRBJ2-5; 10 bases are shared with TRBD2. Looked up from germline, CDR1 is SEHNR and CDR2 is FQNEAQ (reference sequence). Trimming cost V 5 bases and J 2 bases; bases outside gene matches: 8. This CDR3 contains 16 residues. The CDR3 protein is CASSRSLAGEQETQYF. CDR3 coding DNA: TGTGCCAGCAGCAGATCTCTAGCGGGGGAGCAAGAGACCCAGTACTTC. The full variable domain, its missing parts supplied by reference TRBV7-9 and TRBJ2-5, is DTGVSQNPRHKITKRGQNVTFRCDPISEHNRLYWYRQTLGQGPEFLTYFQNEAQLEKSRLLSDRFSAERPKGSFSTLEIQRTEQGDSAMYLCASSRSLAGEQETQYFGPGTRLLVL.

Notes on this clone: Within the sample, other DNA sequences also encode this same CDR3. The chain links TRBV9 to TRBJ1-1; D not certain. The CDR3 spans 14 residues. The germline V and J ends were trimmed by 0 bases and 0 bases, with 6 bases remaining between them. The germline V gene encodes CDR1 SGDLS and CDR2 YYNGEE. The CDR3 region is CASSVGPMNTEAFF. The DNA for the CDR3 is TGTGCCAGCAGCGTAGGTCCAATGAACACTGAAGCTTTCTTT.

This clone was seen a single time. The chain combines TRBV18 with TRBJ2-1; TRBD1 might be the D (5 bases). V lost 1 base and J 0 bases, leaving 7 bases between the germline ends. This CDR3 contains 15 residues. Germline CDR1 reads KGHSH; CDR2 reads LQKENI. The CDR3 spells CASSPQGFSYNEQFF. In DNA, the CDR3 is TGTGCCAGCTCACCACAGGGGTTCTCCTACAATGAGCAGTTCTTC.

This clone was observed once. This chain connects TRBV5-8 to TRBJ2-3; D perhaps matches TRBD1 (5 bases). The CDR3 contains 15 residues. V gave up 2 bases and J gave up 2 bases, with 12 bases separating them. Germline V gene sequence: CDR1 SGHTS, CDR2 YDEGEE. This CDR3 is CASSFKGQITDTQYF. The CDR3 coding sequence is TGTGCCAGCAGCTTTAAAGGACAAATCACAGATACGCAGTATTTT.

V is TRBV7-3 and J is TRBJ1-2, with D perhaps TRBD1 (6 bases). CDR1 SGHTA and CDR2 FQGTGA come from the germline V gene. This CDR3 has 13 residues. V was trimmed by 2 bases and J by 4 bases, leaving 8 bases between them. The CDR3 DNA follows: TGTGCCAGCAGCTTACAGGGGCGCTATGGCTACACCTTC. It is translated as CASSLQGRYGYTF.

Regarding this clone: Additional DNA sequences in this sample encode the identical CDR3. Written as DNA, the CDR3 is TGTGCCAGCAGTTTCTACAATGAGCAGTTCTTC. Amino acids: CASSFYNEQFF. This rearrangement joins TRBV28 to TRBJ2-1; D unclear. Trimming removed 3 bases at V and 3 bases at J, with 0 bases between. The CDR3 extends over 11 amino acids. Germline V lookup: CDR1 MDHEN, CDR2 SYDVKM.

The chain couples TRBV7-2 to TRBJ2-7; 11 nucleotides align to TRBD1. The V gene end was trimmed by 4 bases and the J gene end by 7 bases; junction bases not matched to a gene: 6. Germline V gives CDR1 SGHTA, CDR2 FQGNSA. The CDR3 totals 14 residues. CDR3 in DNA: TGTGCCAGCAGCTGGGACAGGGGGGTGGGAGAGCAGTACTTC. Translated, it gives CASSWDRGVGEQYF.

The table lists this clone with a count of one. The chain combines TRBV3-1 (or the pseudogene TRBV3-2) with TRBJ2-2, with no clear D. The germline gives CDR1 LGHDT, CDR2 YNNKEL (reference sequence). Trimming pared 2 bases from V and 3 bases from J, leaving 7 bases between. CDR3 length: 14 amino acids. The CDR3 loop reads CASSQKGHTGELFF. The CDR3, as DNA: TGTGCCAGCAGCCAAAAGGGCCACACCGGGGAGCTGTTTTTT.

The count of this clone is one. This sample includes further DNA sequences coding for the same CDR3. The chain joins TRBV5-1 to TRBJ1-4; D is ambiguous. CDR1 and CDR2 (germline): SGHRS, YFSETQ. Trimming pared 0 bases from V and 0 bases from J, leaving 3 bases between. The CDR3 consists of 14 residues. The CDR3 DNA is TGCGCCAGCAGCTTGGGGGCAACTAATGAAAAACTGTTTTTT. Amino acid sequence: CASSLGATNEKLFF.

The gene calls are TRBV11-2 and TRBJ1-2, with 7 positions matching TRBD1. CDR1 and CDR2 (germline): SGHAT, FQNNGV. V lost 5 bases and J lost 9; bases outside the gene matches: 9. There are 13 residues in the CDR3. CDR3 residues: CASSPRTGRRYTF. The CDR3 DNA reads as TGTGCCAGCAGCCCCCGGACAGGCCGGCGCTACACCTTC.